This T cell receptor beta chain was identified in a study of OX40 agonist ivuxolimab in advanced cancers. Across the study: Every 2 weeks, patients got intravenous ivuxolimab at one of six dose levels (0.01-10 mg/kg).

For this clone: Its antigen is unidentified.

Study-wide results and limits: At 0.1 to 3.0 mg/kg and by week 6, CD4+ and CD8+ T cells in the blood had expanded clonally.

Assay used: immunoSEQ multiplex PCR; TCRdb lists only in-frame clones, some missing. Seen here are about 83,000 clones, 91% observed once, and the top ten hold roughly 8.7%. This CDR3 is 15 amino acids long. The V gene end was trimmed by 1 base and the J gene end by 3 bases; junction bases not matched to a gene: 6. Germline CDR1 MNHNS, CDR2 SASEGT. The input for sequencing was CD4+ or CD8+ T cells sorted from blood, taken in a trial of the OX40 agonist ivuxolimab. The TCR comes from an adult with an advanced solid tumor such as melanoma, head and neck, liver or kidney cancer. V gene TRBV6-1 combines with J gene TRBJ2-7; 7 positions match TRBD2. This chain's CDR3 is CASSEGIAGNYEQYV. In nucleotides, the CDR3 is TGTGCCAGCAGTGAAGGGATAGCGGGTAACTACGAGCAGTACGTC.